This T cell receptor beta chain stems from a study of blood T cell repertoires in COVID-19. The CDR3 is 15 residues long. Trimming stripped 2 bases from V and 7 bases from J, with 15 bases between. Germline CDR1 SGHRS, CDR2 YFSETQ. In the original workflow: It was from reference gene primer amplification that nucleated cell counts were estimated. Sequencing used immunoSEQ multiplex PCR; TCRdb keeps in-frame clones, though not all of them. V and J calls and clone size follow that table, whereas D and trimming were derived from the DNA. The data show hundreds of thousands of clones, around 90% seen once.

V usage is TRBV5-1 and J usage is TRBJ2-2, with a weak D call TRBD1 (5 bases). The TCR comes from a man younger than 35 with COVID-19, enrolled during active disease. Material for sequencing was peripheral blood. In DNA form, the CDR3 reads TGCGCCAGCAGCTTCGGCCAGGGTGCCGGCGGGGAGCTGTTTTTT. This sequence encodes CASSFGQGAGGELFF.